The 6 T cell receptor beta chains in this list originate from one sample, sequenced in a study of OX40 agonist ivuxolimab in advanced cancers. Clones were read by immunoSEQ multiplex PCR, and TCRdb kept only the in-frame ones, dropping some. Here the sample spans tens of thousands of clones, under 95% being singletons. Material: CD4+ or CD8+ T cells sorted from blood, obtained in a trial of the OX40 agonist ivuxolimab. The receptors shown here come from an adult with an advanced solid tumor such as melanoma, head and neck, liver or kidney cancer.

This clone was seen more than once but under ten times. The chain combines TRBV19 with TRBJ2-1; D unresolved. Germline assignment: CDR1 LNHDA and CDR2 SQIVND (reference sequence). V was cut by 5 bases and J by 10 bases, with 15 bases left in between. The CDR3 contains 13 residues. CDR3 sequence (DNA): TGTGCCAGTAGTTGGCGGCCGACGACCGAGCAGTTCTTC. Its protein product is CASSWRPTTEQFF.

This clone has more than one count but fewer than ten. The chain recombines TRBV30 with TRBJ1-6; possible D gene TRBD1, 5 bases. The V gene's germline CDR1 is GTSNPN and CDR2 SVGIG (reference sequence). This CDR3 spans 13 amino acids. With 2 bases removed from V and 10 bases from J, the gap between germline ends came to 12 bases. CDR3 bases: TGTGCCTGGAGTATGGGGGTACCGTCACCCCTCCACTTT. This gives the protein CAWSMGVPSPLHF.

This rearrangement joins TRBV2 to TRBJ2-2; 7 nucleotides line up with TRBD2. There are 15 residues in the CDR3. J was trimmed by 7 bases and V by 5 bases; bases with no gene match: 10. Germline V gene sequence: CDR1 SNHLY, CDR2 FYNNEI. The CDR3 reads CASSPHRRENGELFF. In DNA form, the CDR3 reads TGTGCCAGCAGTCCACACCGGCGGGAGAACGGGGAGCTGTTTTTT.

The chain is built from TRBV19 and TRBJ1-1; D not certain. This CDR3 has 11 amino acids. V gave up 7 bases and J gave up 5 bases, with 8 bases separating them. In germline, CDR1 is LNHDA, CDR2 SQIVND (reference sequence). The CDR3 spells CASTTVTEAFF. The CDR3 DNA reads as TGTGCCAGTACCACAGTTACTGAAGCTTTCTTT.

The J gene is TRBJ1-4, the V gene TRBV6-5; 7 nucleotides line up with TRBD1. CDR1 and CDR2 (germline): MNHEY, SVGAGI. The CDR3 consists of 13 residues. V was pared by 4 bases and J by 14 bases, with 10 bases of the junction left unmatched. CDR3 protein: CASSFGQDSGLFF. CDR3 in DNA: TGTGCCAGCAGTTTCGGACAGGATAGCGGCCTGTTTTTT.

V and J are TRBV6-5 and TRBJ1-2; no reliable D call. The CDR3 is 11 residues long. Germline V gene lookup returns CDR1 MNHEY and CDR2 SVGAGI. V gave up 6 bases and J gave up 5 bases, with 7 bases separating them. The CDR3 protein is CASSIGYGYTF. DNA for the CDR3: TGTGCCAGCAGCATAGGGTATGGCTACACCTTC.